This is a list of T cell receptor beta chains from one sample in a study of naive CD8 T cells in extremely preterm neonates. Clones were read by immunoSEQ multiplex PCR, and TCRdb kept only the in-frame ones, dropping some. The sample shows about 7,900 clones, around 98% of them seen only once. Sequencing used naive CD8+ T cells from blood. These receptors were taken from a human donor in good health. Both conserved end residues are part of each CDR3. A D gene is named only where the DNA matches it firmly. Clone sizes are given selectively: once, few, many, or a class where the clone is expanded.

D	V	size	J	CDR3	DNA
TRBD1	TRBV7-9	NA	TRBJ1-2	CASSPEGDRDYGYTF	TGTGCCAGCAGCCCTGAGGGGGACAGGGACTATGGCTACACCTTC
NA	TRBV27	NA	TRBJ2-7	CASSLGVAYEQYF	TGTGCCAGCAGTTTAGGCGTAGCATACGAGCAGTACTTC
NA	TRBV5-4	NA	TRBJ2-1	CASSQEMSGFYNEQFF	TGCGCCAGCAGCCAAGAGATGAGCGGATTTTACAATGAGCAGTTCTTC
NA	TRBV25-1	once	TRBJ1-4	CASSELPDSNEKLFF	TGTGCCAGCAGTGAATTGCCGGACAGCAATGAAAAACTGTTTTTT
NA	TRBV9	NA	TRBJ2-2	CASSVTGTPDGELFF	TGTGCCAGCAGCGTCACCGGGACACCAGACGGGGAGCTGTTTTTT
NA	TRBV7-6	NA	TRBJ2-1	CASTARLNYNEQFF	TGTGCCAGCACGGCGAGACTAAACTACAATGAGCAGTTCTTC
NA	TRBV27	NA	TRBJ2-1	CASSPGLGIYNEQFF	TGTGCCAGCAGTCCGGGACTTGGGATATACAATGAGCAGTTCTTC
TRBD1	TRBV27	NA	TRBJ2-2	CASSPDRDGNGELFF	TGTGCCAGCAGTCCCGACAGGGATGGTAACGGGGAGCTGTTTTTT
NA	TRBV7-7	once	TRBJ2-7	CASSLGSGEVSEQYF	TGTGCCAGCAGCTTAGGATCTGGGGAGGTGAGCGAGCAGTACTTC
NA	TRBV5-1	NA	TRBJ1-1	CASSPEDSAEAFF	TGCGCCAGCAGCCCGGAGGACAGTGCTGAAGCTTTCTTT
NA	TRBV6-5	NA	TRBJ2-6	CASSYRAGVGANVLTF	TGTGCCAGCAGTTACCGGGCAGGGGTGGGGGCCAACGTCCTGACCTTC
NA	TRBV6-1	NA	TRBJ1-2	CASSESWEYSNYGYTF	TGTGCCAGCAGTGAATCCTGGGAGTATTCTAACTATGGCTACACCTTC
NA	TRBV11-2	NA	TRBJ2-7	CASSLTGEQYF	TGTGCCAGCAGCTTAACGGGTGAGCAGTACTTC
NA	TRBV4-1	once	TRBJ2-1	CASSQDEDRTSLGNEQFF	TGCGCCAGCAGCCAAGATGAGGATCGGACTTCCTTGGGCAATGAGCAGTTCTTC
NA	TRBV28	NA	TRBJ2-2	CASSQTGTGELFF	TGTGCCAGCAGCCAAACGGGGACCGGGGAGCTGTTTTTT
NA	TRBV7-8	NA	TRBJ2-2	CASSFQGTFPGELFF	TGTGCCAGCAGCTTCCAGGGTACTTTCCCAGGGGAGCTGTTTTTT
TRBD1	TRBV5-6	once	TRBJ2-2	CASSLEDRRNTGELFF	TGTGCCAGCAGCTTGGAGGACAGGAGGAACACCGGGGAGCTGTTTTTT
NA	TRBV25-1	NA	TRBJ1-4	CASSELTDRLGSEKLFF	TGTGCCAGCAGTGAACTTACCGACAGGTTGGGCTCAGAAAAACTGTTTTTT
TRBD2	TRBV28	NA	TRBJ2-5	CASSLMAGEGQETQYF	TGTGCCAGCAGTTTAATGGCGGGGGAAGGTCAAGAGACCCAGTACTTC
NA	TRBV15	NA	TRBJ2-7	CATSKDLGVEYF	TGTGCCACCAGCAAAGATCTCGGGGTGGAGTACTTC
TRBD2	TRBV7-9	NA	TRBJ2-1	CASSHGGTSYSYNEQFF	TGTGCCAGCAGCCATGGGGGGACTAGCTACTCCTACAATGAGCAGTTCTTC
TRBD1	TRBV9	NA	TRBJ2-3	CASSAEATGEDTQYF	TGTGCCAGCAGCGCCGAGGCAACAGGGGAAGATACGCAGTATTTT
TRBD2	TRBV7-8	NA	TRBJ2-3	CASSHSGRITDTQYF	TGTGCCAGCAGCCATAGCGGGAGGATCACAGATACGCAGTATTTT
NA	TRBV4-2	NA	TRBJ1-5	CASSQGGRQPQHF	TGTGCCAGCAGCCAAGGAGGTAGACAGCCCCAGCATTTT
TRBD1	TRBV9	NA	TRBJ2-7	CASSPRQGSYEQYF	TGTGCCAGCAGCCCCCGACAGGGGAGCTACGAGCAGTACTTC
TRBD1	TRBV9	NA	TRBJ2-5	CASSERLEGAGETQYF	TGTGCCAGCAGCGAGCGCTTAGAGGGGGCCGGGGAGACCCAGTACTTC
NA	TRBV5-5	NA	TRBJ2-1	CASSLVPGSYNEQFF	TGTGCCAGCAGCTTGGTTCCAGGGTCCTACAATGAGCAGTTCTTC
NA	TRBV4-2	NA	TRBJ1-2	CASSGLDYGYTF	TGTGCCTCCAGCGGTTTGGACTATGGCTACACCTTC
NA	TRBV14	NA	TRBJ2-5	CASSLQGYSQETQYF	TGTGCCAGCAGCCTTCAAGGATACAGCCAAGAGACCCAGTACTTC
NA	TRBV27	once	TRBJ2-1	CASSLSSGRELYNEQFF	TGTGCCAGCAGTTTATCTTCGGGTCGGGAGTTGTACAATGAGCAGTTCTTC